This TCR beta chain was profiled in a study of shared clonotypes between healthy human individuals. As for the study in general: The cohort had two women and three men, ages 18 to 49.

Unmatched junction bases numbered 4, after V lost 0 bases and J lost 2 bases. This CDR3 spans 15 amino acids. Germline assignment: CDR1 SGHNT and CDR2 YYREEE (reference sequence). CD45RO negativity and positive selection for CCR7 defined naive CD8 cells, a population that excluded terminally differentiated effector memory CD45RA+ cells. There were only Caucasian adults among the donors, and all lived in Nashville, Tennessee. The method was immunoSEQ multiplex PCR; TCRdb's version includes in-frame clones alone and lacks a portion of them. The sample consists of 1.5 million to 2.5 million clones, about 95% of them appearing once.

The chain has TRBV5-4 and TRBJ1-2; 7 bases fit TRBD1. Sequenced input: naive CD8+ T cells sorted from blood. The sequence derives from a man aged 18 to 29 in good health. CDR3 in amino acids: CASSLVQGSNYGYTF. Here the CDR3 DNA reads TGTGCCAGCAGCTTGGTACAGGGGTCCAACTATGGCTACACCTTC.